This T cell receptor (beta chain) was obtained from a study of CD8+ T cells in alopecia areata. The overall study: The share of scalp area affected provided the severity score for treated patients.

Study-wide points: Many of the expanded lesional clones endured in scalp and blood while on tofacitinib.

Treatment here: oral pan-JAK inhibitor, 5-10 mg twice daily. With regard to this clone: The antigen remains undetermined.

Trimming cost V 1 base and J 3 bases, with 11 bases left between them. CDR1 is SGHDT and CDR2 is YYEEEE in the germline V gene. This CDR3 contains 15 residues. The sequencing template was cDNA reverse transcribed from extracted RNA. Profiled with immunoSEQ multiplex PCR; TCRdb holds only in-frame clones, not every one. Among about 220,000 clones listed, about 58% were seen once. The starting material was CD4+ T cells sorted from blood, obtained at week 4, from a patient treated with tofacitinib. The chain carries TRBV5-6 and TRBJ2-1; possible D gene TRBD1, 5 bases. This clonotype originated in a human donor with alopecia areata. The CDR3 sequence: CASSLRTLYYNEQFF. In DNA, the CDR3 is TGTGCCAGCAGCTTGAGGACACTATACTACAATGAGCAGTTCTTC.